These 20 T cell receptor beta chains were all obtained from the same sample, sequenced in a study of blood T cell repertoires in COVID-19. Clones were read by immunoSEQ multiplex PCR, and TCRdb kept only the in-frame ones, dropping some. The sample carries 90,000 to 150,000 clones, roughly 83% recorded once. The sequenced material came from peripheral blood. Receptor source: a woman aged 80 or older with acute or convalescent COVID-19.

The rearrangement links TRBV15 to TRBJ1-2; D unclear. The CDR3 length is 14 residues. The germline V gene encodes CDR1 LNHNV and CDR2 YYDKDF (reference sequence). Trimming stripped 4 bases from V and 7 bases from J, with 16 bases between. CDR3 loop: CATSIYRSNGGYTF. The CDR3 nucleotides read TGTGCCACCAGCATATACAGATCTAATGGTGGCTACACCTTC.

Here the CDR3 reads CASSYSKAGVYGYTF. The CDR3 bases are TGTGCCAGCAGTTACTCGAAGGCAGGGGTCTATGGCTACACCTTC. The genes are TRBV6-5 and TRBJ1-2, with D tentatively TRBD1 (6 bases). This CDR3 is built from 15 residues. In germline, CDR1 is MNHEY, CDR2 SVGAGI. V gave up 0 bases and J gave up 4 bases, with 12 bases separating them.

The chain links TRBV19 to TRBJ2-1; 8 nucleotides line up with TRBD2. This CDR3 has 15 amino acids. Germline assignment: CDR1 LNHDA and CDR2 SQIVND (reference sequence). V gave up 3 bases and J gave up 6 bases; unmatched junction bases: 7. In DNA form, the CDR3 reads TGTGCCAGTAGTATTGTAGCGGGGTATGGCAATGAGCAGTTCTTC. This translates into CASSIVAGYGNEQFF.

This chain connects TRBV6-1 to TRBJ1-4; 7 bases map to TRBD1. Germline V lookup: CDR1 MNHNS, CDR2 SASEGT. Trimming removed 0 bases from V and 5 bases from J; junction bases left unmatched: 12. The CDR3 has 18 residues. The CDR3 sequence is CASSEAYRGRWGNEKLFF. The CDR3 coding sequence is TGTGCCAGCAGTGAAGCGTACAGGGGCCGGTGGGGGAATGAAAAACTGTTTTTT.

This chain uses TRBV19 with TRBJ1-4; possible D gene TRBD1, 6 bases. CDR3 length equals 14 residues. Germline CDR1 and CDR2: LNHDA and SQIVND (reference sequence). Trimming took off 3 bases at V and 6 bases at J, with 11 bases between the two ends. DNA of the CDR3: TGTGCCAGTAGTATTTTACAGGGCGATGAAAAACTGTTTTTT. This sequence encodes CASSILQGDEKLFF.

The genes are TRBV12-5 and TRBJ1-2; 7 nucleotides align to TRBD1. The CDR3 loop spans 13 amino acids. Germline-derived CDR1 and CDR2 are LGHNT and FRNRAP. V trimming: 9 bases; J trimming: 4 bases; junction bases outside the gene matches: 8. The CDR3 DNA reads as TGTGCTAGCTCCCCCGGGACAGTCTATGGCTACACCTTC. It yields the protein CASSPGTVYGYTF.

The V call is TRBV27, the J call TRBJ1-5; 10 nucleotides align to TRBD1. The ends lost 2 bases at V and 9 bases at J; junction bases unmatched: 10. The CDR3 is 16 residues long. Per the germline V gene, CDR1 is MNHEY and CDR2 is SMNVEV (reference sequence). The CDR3 bases are TGTGCCAGCAGTTTAGCGACAGGGGGCTCTATTGGGCCCCAGCATTTT. Its protein product is CASSLATGGSIGPQHF.

The rearrangement joins TRBV30 to TRBJ1-1; maybe TRBD1 (5 bases). V gave up 4 bases and J gave up 1 base, with 10 bases separating them. The CDR3 is 13 amino acids. Germline CDR1 reads GTSNPN; CDR2 reads SVGIG (reference sequence). The CDR3 nucleotides read TGTGCCTGGAAACAGGCGAGGAACACTGAAGCTTTCTTT. It specifies CAWKQARNTEAFF.

This clone was seen only once. The chain combines TRBV6-5 with TRBJ2-5; D remains unclear. Germline V gene sequence: CDR1 MNHEY, CDR2 SVGAGI. The V end was cut by 5 bases, the J end by 6 bases, with 10 bases between. The CDR3 length is 12 residues. CDR3 DNA sequence: TGTGCCAGCAGTCTTCAACTACAGACCCAGTACTTC. Translated, it gives CASSLQLQTQYF.

The J gene is TRBJ1-6, the V gene TRBV3-1 (or the pseudogene TRBV3-2); D possibly corresponds to TRBD1 (5 bases). The V gene lost 1 base and the J gene lost 6 bases, with 10 bases spanning the gap. The germline CDR1 and CDR2 sequences are LGHDT and YNNKEL (reference sequence). This CDR3 comprises 15 residues. This CDR3 is CASSQGGPANSPLHF. CDR3 sequence (DNA): TGTGCCAGCAGCCAAGGGGGCCCGGCTAATTCACCCCTCCACTTT.

The J gene is TRBJ1-6, the V gene TRBV13; D is undetermined. Germline assignment: CDR1 PRHDT and CDR2 FYEKMQ (reference sequence). V was clipped by 6 bases and J by 10 bases, with 16 bases between them. The CDR3 has 14 residues. The DNA of the CDR3 is TGTGCCAGCAGTTCCGGGAGGGCAAGCTCACCCCTCCACTTT. Translated: CASSSGRASSPLHF.

The gene calls are TRBV21-1 and TRBJ2-6; no check of the table's D call, TRBD1, against the DNA was made. TRBV21-1 is a documented pseudogene. The CDR3 totals 19 residues. CDR3 sequence (DNA): TGTGCCAGCAGCAAAGGGAGGGACAGGGTAATATCCGGGGCCAACGTCCTGACTTTC. It codes for CASSKGRDRVISGANVLTF.

The chain is built from TRBV4-3 and TRBJ1-5; TRBD1 aligns across 8 bases. Trimming cost V 0 bases and J 1 base; bases outside gene matches: 8. Germline lookup yields CDR1 LGHNA and CDR2 YSLEER. CDR3 size: 18 residues. The CDR3: CASSQDVPGGASNQPQHF. The CDR3 DNA is TGCGCCAGCAGCCAAGATGTCCCAGGGGGCGCGAGCAATCAGCCCCAGCATTTT.

The V gene is TRBV30, the J gene TRBJ1-4; unclear D gene. This CDR3 is 13 amino acids long. Trimming took off 0 bases at V and 8 bases at J, with 10 bases between the two ends. Germline loops: CDR1 GTSNPN, CDR2 SVGIG (reference sequence). The CDR3: CAWSVGVGEKLFF. CDR3 in DNA: TGTGCCTGGAGTGTCGGGGTTGGGGAAAAACTGTTTTTT.

The chain links TRBV19 to TRBJ2-3; 9 nucleotides line up with TRBD1. The germline V gene encodes CDR1 LNHDA and CDR2 SQIVND (reference sequence). The CDR3 runs to 16 residues. V was pared by 5 bases and J by 0 bases, with 6 bases of the junction left unmatched. Written as DNA, the CDR3 is TGTGCCAGTAGTCTCCGGACAGGGGAAAGCACAGATACGCAGTATTTT. Translating gives CASSLRTGESTDTQYF.

The chain joins TRBV2 to TRBJ2-7, with 7 bases fitting TRBD1. After removal of 5 bases from V and 1 base from J, the junction contained 11 bases not matched to a gene. Germline V gene lookup returns CDR1 SNHLY and CDR2 FYNNEI. The CDR3 spans 16 residues. This chain's CDR3 is CASSPIQGRPSYEQYF. CDR3 in DNA: TGTGCCAGCAGTCCTATACAGGGGCGTCCTTCCTACGAGCAGTACTTC.

The chain has TRBV10-3 and TRBJ1-5, with D perhaps matching TRBD1 (5 bases). The CDR3 is made up of 14 amino acids. Germline V lookup: CDR1 ENHRY, CDR2 SYGVKD. Trimming took off 0 bases at V and 7 bases at J, with 10 bases between the two ends. The CDR3 protein is CAISESGGEQPQHF. In DNA form, the CDR3 reads TGTGCCATCAGTGAGTCAGGAGGGGAACAGCCCCAGCATTTT.

V and J are TRBV3-1 (or the pseudogene TRBV3-2) and TRBJ2-5; 13 nucleotides agree with TRBD2. V shed 4 bases and J 0 bases; nucleotides not matched to a gene: 11. The CDR3 contains 19 residues. Germline V gene lookup returns CDR1 LGHDT and CDR2 YNNKEL (reference sequence). DNA of the CDR3: TGTGCCAGCAGCCGGAAACCTTACGGGACTAGCGGGAACCAAGAGACCCAGTACTTC. Amino acid sequence: CASSRKPYGTSGNQETQYF.

CDR3 sequence (DNA): TGTGCCAGCAGCTTAACAGGGGGCGCGTCGGGAAACACCATATATTTT. Translated, it gives CASSLTGGASGNTIYF. The chain links TRBV7-3 to TRBJ1-3; the match to TRBD1 covers 7 bases. Germline V gene data show CDR1 as SGHTA and CDR2 as FQGTGA. The CDR3 runs to 16 residues. Germline trimming cut 0 bases from V and 4 bases from J; bases unmatched to any gene: 6.

The V gene is TRBV2, the J gene TRBJ1-1, with TRBD1 as a possible D gene (6 bases). V was shortened by 8 bases and J by 0 bases, with 16 bases between the two germline ends. The germline gives CDR1 SNHLY, CDR2 FYNNEI. The length of the CDR3 is 15 residues. The DNA for the CDR3 is TGTGCCAGCGCGGCGGGGGCCCACATGAACACTGAAGCTTTCTTT. This codes for CASAAGAHMNTEAFF.